This TCR beta chain emerged from a study of cytomegalovirus exposure and HLA in healthy donors. PCR used 60 Vbeta primers and 13 Jbeta primers. Some clones are missing from TCRdb's copy, which holds only in-frame ones; the method was immunoSEQ multiplex PCR. There are 100,000 to 140,000 clones in the sample; over 75% occur only once, and under 5% lies in the top ten. Germline trimming cut 4 bases from V and 4 bases from J; bases unmatched to any gene: 9. This CDR3 region has 16 residues. CDR1 and CDR2 from the germline V gene are SGHRS and YFSETQ. V is TRBV5-1 and J is TRBJ2-7; 12 bases are shared with TRBD1. The TCR originated in a male donor in good health and CMV-seronegative. Material for sequencing was PBMCs. Here the CDR3 reads CASSPDGTGGSYEQYF. The DNA of the CDR3 is TGCGCCAGCAGCCCGGACGGGACAGGGGGCTCTTACGAGCAGTACTTC.